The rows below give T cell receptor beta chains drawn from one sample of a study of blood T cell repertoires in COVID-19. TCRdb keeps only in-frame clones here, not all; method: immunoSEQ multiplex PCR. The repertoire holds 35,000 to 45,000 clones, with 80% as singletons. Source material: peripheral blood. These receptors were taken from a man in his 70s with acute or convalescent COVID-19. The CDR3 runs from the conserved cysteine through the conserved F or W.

CDR3aa: CASRGQGRAEAFF
v_gene: TRBV27
j_gene: TRBJ1-1

CDR3aa: CASSRRQGNTEAFF
v_gene: TRBV4-1
j_gene: TRBJ1-1

CDR3aa: CAISIDSLKLFF
v_gene: TRBV10-3
j_gene: TRBJ1-4

CDR3aa: CASSVGTGVMNTEAFF
v_gene: TRBV9
j_gene: TRBJ1-1

CDR3aa: CASSFGQGNYEQYF
v_gene: TRBV5-5
j_gene: TRBJ2-7

CDR3aa: CASSETTGGYEQYF
v_gene: TRBV2
j_gene: TRBJ2-7

CDR3aa: CASGLEEGLGYTF
v_gene: TRBV12-5
j_gene: TRBJ1-2

CDR3aa: CASSHTGKGLNTEAFF
v_gene: TRBV5-4
j_gene: TRBJ1-1

CDR3aa: CASCPGPGELYEQYF
v_gene: TRBV5-1
j_gene: TRBJ2-7

CDR3aa: CASSPAAKNTEAFF
v_gene: TRBV18
j_gene: TRBJ1-1

CDR3aa: CAIGQGTRNTIYF
v_gene: TRBV7-6
j_gene: TRBJ1-3

CDR3aa: CASSDPTGPRNIEPQHF
v_gene: TRBV6-1
j_gene: TRBJ1-5

CDR3aa: CASSLVNLAAVGSEAFF
v_gene: TRBV7-2
j_gene: TRBJ1-1

CDR3aa: CASSQEGQSGDNQPQHF
v_gene: TRBV4-2
j_gene: TRBJ1-5

CDR3aa: CASSPRPGGGNTIYF
v_gene: TRBV7-2
j_gene: TRBJ1-3

CDR3aa: CASSRGSKAYEQYF
v_gene: TRBV6-2/TRBV6-3
j_gene: TRBJ2-7

CDR3aa: CASSFGLAGIQETQYF
v_gene: TRBV11-1
j_gene: TRBJ2-5

CDR3aa: CASRYLRLAGTYNEQFF
v_gene: TRBV12-2
j_gene: TRBJ2-1

CDR3aa: CASSASVEGRSPLHF
v_gene: TRBV13
j_gene: TRBJ1-6

CDR3aa: CASSLGRADTQYF
v_gene: TRBV11-3
j_gene: TRBJ2-3

CDR3aa: CASSQVRYEQYF
v_gene: TRBV3-1/TRBV3-2
j_gene: TRBJ2-7

CDR3aa: CASSFGRERRTEAFF
v_gene: TRBV7-9
j_gene: TRBJ1-1

CDR3aa: CASSLQRRYNEQFF
v_gene: TRBV7-9
j_gene: TRBJ2-1

CDR3aa: CASSQDRGGAYEQYF
v_gene: TRBV4-1
j_gene: TRBJ2-7

CDR3aa: CASSPTTGKDTGELFF
v_gene: TRBV4-2
j_gene: TRBJ2-2

CDR3aa: CASSPRRLANYGYTF
v_gene: TRBV5-6
j_gene: TRBJ1-2

CDR3aa: CASSSLSGAQETQYF
v_gene: TRBV19
j_gene: TRBJ2-5

CDR3aa: CASSLYRDRGEKLFF
v_gene: TRBV7-9
j_gene: TRBJ1-4

CDR3aa: CASSQAVRRYGYTF
v_gene: TRBV4-1
j_gene: TRBJ1-2

CDR3aa: CASSLRQGGWNEQFF
v_gene: TRBV11-2
j_gene: TRBJ2-1

CDR3aa: CASSLGGGTYGYTF
v_gene: TRBV9
j_gene: TRBJ1-2

CDR3aa: CASSFDTNYGYTF
v_gene: TRBV5-1
j_gene: TRBJ1-2

CDR3aa: CASSEPTGRNQPQHF
v_gene: TRBV6-1
j_gene: TRBJ1-5

CDR3aa: CASSRFTGAWNSGANVLTF
v_gene: TRBV5-8
j_gene: TRBJ2-6

CDR3aa: CASSLAAGGVAYEQYF
v_gene: TRBV5-1
j_gene: TRBJ2-7

CDR3aa: CASSQDHGRGDQETQYF
v_gene: TRBV14
j_gene: TRBJ2-5

CDR3aa: CASSTGTVNAYEQYF
v_gene: TRBV27
j_gene: TRBJ2-7

CDR3aa: CASSQGSAGYYGYTF
v_gene: TRBV4-1
j_gene: TRBJ1-2

CDR3aa: CASRDWQEQYF
v_gene: TRBV2
j_gene: TRBJ2-7

CDR3aa: CASSEGSANYGYTF
v_gene: TRBV6-1
j_gene: TRBJ1-2

CDR3aa: CASSIGGGFSGANVLTF
v_gene: TRBV19
j_gene: TRBJ2-6

CDR3aa: CASSGQNGNTIYF
v_gene: TRBV25-1
j_gene: TRBJ1-3

CDR3aa: CASSLGQGNTGELFF
v_gene: TRBV18
j_gene: TRBJ2-2

CDR3aa: CASSIVAGTEAFF
v_gene: TRBV19
j_gene: TRBJ1-1

CDR3aa: CASSLKLQSTNEKLFF
v_gene: TRBV5-6
j_gene: TRBJ1-4

CDR3aa: CASSRRDRGNDEQFF
v_gene: TRBV7-2
j_gene: TRBJ2-1

CDR3aa: CASSPRTGARGTDTQYF
v_gene: TRBV14
j_gene: TRBJ2-3

CDR3aa: CAISERTGNYGYTF
v_gene: TRBV10-3
j_gene: TRBJ1-2

CDR3aa: CATDGGQPQHF
v_gene: TRBV6-5
j_gene: TRBJ1-5

CDR3aa: CASSPQTVYGYTF
v_gene: TRBV7-3
j_gene: TRBJ1-2

CDR3aa: CASSLYSGNTIYF
v_gene: TRBV7-2
j_gene: TRBJ1-3

CDR3aa: CASRSAGGSSAAFF
v_gene: TRBV6-5
j_gene: TRBJ1-1